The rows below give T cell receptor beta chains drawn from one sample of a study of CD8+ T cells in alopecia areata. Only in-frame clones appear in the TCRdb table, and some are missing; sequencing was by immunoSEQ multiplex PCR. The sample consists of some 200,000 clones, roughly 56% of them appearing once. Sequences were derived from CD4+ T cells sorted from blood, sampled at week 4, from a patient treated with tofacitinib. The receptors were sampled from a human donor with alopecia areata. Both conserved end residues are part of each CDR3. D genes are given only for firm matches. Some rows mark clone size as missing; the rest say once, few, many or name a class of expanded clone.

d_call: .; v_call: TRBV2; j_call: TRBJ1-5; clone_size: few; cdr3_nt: TGTGCCAGCAGTGATTTGGGTCTTTCGGGGGACAATCAGCCCCAGCATTTT; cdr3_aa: CASSDLGLSGDNQPQHF
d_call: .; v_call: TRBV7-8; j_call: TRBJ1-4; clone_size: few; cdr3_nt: TGTGCCAGCAGCTTCCGGGGAGATGAAAAACTGTTTTTT; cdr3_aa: CASSFRGDEKLFF
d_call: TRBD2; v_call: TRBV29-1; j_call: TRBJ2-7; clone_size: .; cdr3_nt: TGCAGCGTCCGGGGGGATCTGACCTACGAGCAGTACTTC; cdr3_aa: CSVRGDLTYEQYF
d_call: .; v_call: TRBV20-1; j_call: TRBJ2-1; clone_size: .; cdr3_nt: TGCAGTGCCCAGAGCAATGAGCAGTTCTTC; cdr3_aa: CSAQSNEQFF
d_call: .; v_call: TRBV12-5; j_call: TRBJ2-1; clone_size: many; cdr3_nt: TGTGCTAGTGGTTTGGACCATAGTAGGGAGCAGTTCTTC; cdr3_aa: CASGLDHSREQFF
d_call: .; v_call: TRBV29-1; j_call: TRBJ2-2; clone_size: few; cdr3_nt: TGCAGCGTGAGGGAGCGGGCGGACACCGGGGAGCTGTTTTTT; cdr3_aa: CSVRERADTGELFF
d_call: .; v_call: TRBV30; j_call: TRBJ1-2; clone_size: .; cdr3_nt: TGTGCCTGGAGTGTAACGGGGCCAGGGAATGGCTACACCTTC; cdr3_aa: CAWSVTGPGNGYTF
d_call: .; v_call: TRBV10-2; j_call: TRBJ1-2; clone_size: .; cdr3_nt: TGCGCCAGCGGGGGACTGGCGGATGGCTACACCTTC; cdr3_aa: CASGGLADGYTF
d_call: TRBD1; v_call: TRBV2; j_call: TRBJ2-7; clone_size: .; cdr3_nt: TGTGCCAGCAGTGTAAAGGGGGCTGGTGAGCAGTACTTC; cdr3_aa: CASSVKGAGEQYF
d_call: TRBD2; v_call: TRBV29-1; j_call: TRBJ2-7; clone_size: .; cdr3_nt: TGCAGCGTTGAAGTAAGAGGGAGGGCCGAGCAGTACTTC; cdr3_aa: CSVEVRGRAEQYF
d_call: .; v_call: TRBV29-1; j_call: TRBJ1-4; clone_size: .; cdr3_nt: TGCAGCGTTGGACCAACTAATGAAAAACTGTTTTTT; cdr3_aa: CSVGPTNEKLFF
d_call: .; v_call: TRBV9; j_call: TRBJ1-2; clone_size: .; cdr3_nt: TGTGCCAGCAGCGTACGTGGGGCGGTCACCTTC; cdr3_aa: CASSVRGAVTF
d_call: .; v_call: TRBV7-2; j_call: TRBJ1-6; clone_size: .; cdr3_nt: TGTGCCAGCAGTATCGACCCGTCACCCCTCCACTTT; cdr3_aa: CASSIDPSPLHF
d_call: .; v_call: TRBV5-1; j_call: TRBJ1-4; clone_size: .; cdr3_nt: TGCGCCAGCAGCCCCTCGGGAACGCCAGGGCCCGAAAAACTGTTTTTT; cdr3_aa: CASSPSGTPGPEKLFF
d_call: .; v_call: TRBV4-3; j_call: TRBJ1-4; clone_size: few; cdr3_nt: TGCGCCAGCAGCCAAGATCTTGCAGGTGGGGGAAGAAAACTGTTTTTT; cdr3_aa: CASSQDLAGGGRKLFF
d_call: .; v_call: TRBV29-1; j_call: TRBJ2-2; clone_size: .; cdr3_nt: TGCAGCGTTGAAGCGGCGAACACCGGGGAGCTGTTTTTT; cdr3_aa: CSVEAANTGELFF